The clone carrying this T cell receptor beta chain was observed a handful of times. Its antigen is not known. This record comes from a study of shared clonotypes between healthy human individuals. Overall study results and limits: Clonotype sharing among donors was thought likely to change with sequencing depth.

Using immunoSEQ multiplex PCR, the repertoire was profiled, and TCRdb retains in-frame clones only, with some absent. The table shows hundreds of thousands of clones, with about 74% occurring only once. With 5 bases removed from V and 8 bases from J, the gap between germline ends came to 18 bases. Germline values: CDR1 LNHDA, CDR2 SQIVND (reference sequence). This CDR3 contains 14 residues. The sequence was obtained from a woman aged 30 to 39 in good health. The rearrangement uses TRBV19 and TRBJ1-2; D ambiguous. Sequences were obtained from memory CD4+ T cells sorted from blood. Subset of the sample: CD45RA-negative fraction. The CDR3 coding sequence is TGTGCCAGTAGTGTGCGGGGTTTCTCGGAGGGCTACACCTTC. Protein product: CASSVRGFSEGYTF. Variable domain in full (rest from reference TRBV19 and TRBJ1-2): DGGITQSPKYLFRKEGQNVTLSCEQNLNHDAMYWYRQDPGQGLRLIYYSQIVNDFQKGDIAEGYSVSREKKESFPLTVTSAQKNPTAFYLCASSVRGFSEGYTFGSGTRLTVV.